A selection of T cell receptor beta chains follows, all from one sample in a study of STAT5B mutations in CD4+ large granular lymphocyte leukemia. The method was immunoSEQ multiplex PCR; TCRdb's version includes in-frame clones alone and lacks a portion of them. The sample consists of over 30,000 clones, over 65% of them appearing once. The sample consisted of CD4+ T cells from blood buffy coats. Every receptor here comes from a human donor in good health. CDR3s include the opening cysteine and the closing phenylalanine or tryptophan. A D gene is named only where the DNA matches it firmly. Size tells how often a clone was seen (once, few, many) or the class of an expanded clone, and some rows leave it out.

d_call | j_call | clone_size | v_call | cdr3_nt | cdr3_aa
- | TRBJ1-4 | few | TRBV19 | TGTGCCAGTAGTACCCTGACAGCAACTAATGAAAAACTGTTTTTT | CASSTLTATNEKLFF
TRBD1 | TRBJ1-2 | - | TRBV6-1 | TGTGCCAGCAGTGAGCGGGACAGCTATGGCTACACCTTC | CASSERDSYGYTF
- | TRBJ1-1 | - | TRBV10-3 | TGTGCCATCAGTAAGGCGATGAACACTGAAGCTTTCTTT | CAISKAMNTEAFF
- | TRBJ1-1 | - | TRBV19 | TGTGCCAGTAATCATGGACAGTTGAACACTGAAGCTTTCTTT | CASNHGQLNTEAFF
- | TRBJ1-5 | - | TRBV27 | TGTGCCAGCAGTGAGAACAGGTGGGCAGGGAATCAGCCCCAGCATTTT | CASSENRWAGNQPQHF
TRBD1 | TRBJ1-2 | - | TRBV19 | TGTGCCAGTAGAACGACAGGGGGCTTAGATGGCTACACCTTC | CASRTTGGLDGYTF
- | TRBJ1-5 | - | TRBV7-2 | TGTGCCAGCAGCCCAAGGGTGGAGGGCAGGCAGCCCCAGCATTTT | CASSPRVEGRQPQHF
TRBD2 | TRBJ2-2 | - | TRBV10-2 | TGCGCCAGCAGCGTTAAGACTAGCGGGGGTATCGGGGAGCTGTTTTTT | CASSVKTSGGIGELFF
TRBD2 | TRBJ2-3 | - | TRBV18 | TGTGCCAGCTCACGAACCGGCGGTGCGGGGGGGCCAGCAGATACGCAGTATTTT | CASSRTGGAGGPADTQYF
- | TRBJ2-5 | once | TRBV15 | TGTGCCACCAGCAGAGATAGGGGCAGCCAAGAGACCCAGTACTTC | CATSRDRGSQETQYF
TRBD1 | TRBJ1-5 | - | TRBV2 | TGTGCCAGCAGTCCGGGACAGGGCAATCAGCCCCAGCATTTT | CASSPGQGNQPQHF
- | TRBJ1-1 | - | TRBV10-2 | TGCGCCAGCAGCGATCTCGCTGGGGCTTTCTTT | CASSDLAGAFF
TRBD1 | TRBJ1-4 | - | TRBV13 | TGTGCCAGCAGCTTGACAGGGGTTAGTGAAAAACTGTTTTTT | CASSLTGVSEKLFF
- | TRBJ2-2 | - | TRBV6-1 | TGTGCCAGCAGTGGGTTGCACCAGAACACCGGGGAGCTGTTTTTT | CASSGLHQNTGELFF
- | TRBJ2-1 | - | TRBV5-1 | TGCGCCAGCAGCTTGTTTACCGTGGGAGTGACAAATGAGCAGTTCTTC | CASSLFTVGVTNEQFF
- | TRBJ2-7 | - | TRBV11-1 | TGTGCCAGCAGCTTAGAACAGGGTTACGAGCAGTACTTC | CASSLEQGYEQYF
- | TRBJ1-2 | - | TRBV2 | TGTGCCAGCAGTGTTGTCGGGGGAGGGAATTATGGCTACACCTTC | CASSVVGGGNYGYTF
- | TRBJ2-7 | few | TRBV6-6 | TGTGCCAGCAGTTACTTCGGTCCCGAGCAGTACTTC | CASSYFGPEQYF
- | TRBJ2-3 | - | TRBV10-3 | TGTGCCATCGGACAGGACTACACAGATACGCAGTATTTT | CAIGQDYTDTQYF
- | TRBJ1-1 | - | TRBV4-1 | TGCGCCAGCAGCCAAGATTGGGGTAGGAGGAACACTGAAGCTTTCTTT | CASSQDWGRRNTEAFF
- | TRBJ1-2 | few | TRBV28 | TGTGCCAGCAGTTCGGGCACGATATATGGCTACACCTTC | CASSSGTIYGYTF
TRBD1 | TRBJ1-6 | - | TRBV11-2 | TGTGCCAGCAGACCCGGCGAATGGACAGGTGAAGTTAATTCACCCCTCCACTTT | CASRPGEWTGEVNSPLHF
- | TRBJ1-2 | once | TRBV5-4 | TGTGCCAGCAGCACACAGGGAGTTTACCATGGCTACACCTTC | CASSTQGVYHGYTF
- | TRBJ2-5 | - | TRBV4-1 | TGCGCCAGCAGCCAAACGGGGGCCCTAGAGACCCAGTACTTC | CASSQTGALETQYF